This T cell receptor (beta chain) was found in a study of blood T cell repertoires in COVID-19 (TCRdb year 2020). Looking at the study overall: Samples from collaborators originated in the United States, Italy and Spain and spanned both the acute and convalescent phases of COVID-19. Where available, HLA class I and class II types were taken from metadata supplied by the sample provider and were not determined by assay-based typing. A freely available public database, intended as a resource for researchers studying the immune response to SARS-CoV-2, is where the repertoires were released. Nearly every sample came with metadata listing a de-identified subject ID, COVID-19 status, age in years and sex. The material from the prospective study consisted of cDNA or gDNA derived from T cells, B-cell-depleted T cells, or PBMCs. The samples were drawn from the first 160 participants of the ongoing ImmuneRACE study and from 1,254 subjects provided by 6 global collaborators. Subjects who had been exposed to COVID-19, were actively infected with it, or had recovered from it provided the deeply sampled blood TCRbeta repertoires that made up the dataset.

Reading from cysteine to phenylalanine, the CDR3 counts 10 amino acids. Only the CDR3 DNA stays, 30 bases, in frame from base 1. The germline V gene encodes CDR1 DFQATT and CDR2 SNEGSKA (reference sequence). The V end loses 5 bases and the J end loses 10 bases, and a stretch of 11 bases separates them. Comment on this clone: Its antigen target is currently unknown. Base qualities are not provided; no much larger clone lies one nucleotide away.

TCRbeta CDR3 regions were amplified from genomic DNA by means of the immunoSEQ Assay, a bias-controlled multiplex PCR. As for the original processing: The number of nucleated cells in each sample was estimated from the amplification of reference gene primers within the assay. To quantify the absolute abundance of each unique TCRbeta CDR3 rearrangement, sequence reads were collapsed and filtered. For each sample, productive Simpson clonality was calculated by taking the square root of Simpson's diversity index across productive rearrangements. TCRdb stores this immuneACCESS table with in-frame sequences only. Part of the clones is absent; in the studies checked, under half of the shortfall reflects unresolved V genes, and no reason is known for the rest. D and trimming come from the DNA, and the V and J calls and clone size come from that table. Recorded for this sample are about 3,800 clones; roughly nine tenths of them occurred a single time. The ten largest clones take up about 7% of the sample.

General conclusions and limits of the study: The amount of clinical and demographic metadata varied by source and participant and was provided uncurated.

Each collaborating institution followed its own protocols to collect whole blood in K2EDTA tubes. For TCRbeta analysis, collaborators shipped samples in one of three forms: frozen whole blood, isolated PBMCs, or DNA extracted from either of those sample types. This receptor was taken from a man aged 50 or older with active COVID-19. The chain joins TRBV20-1 to TRBJ1-2; TRBD1 is perhaps the D gene, given 5 matching bases. Sequenced material: peripheral blood. CDR3 reads: CSAEDTTYTF. The sequence in DNA is TGCAGTGCTGAGGACACTACCTACACCTTC.